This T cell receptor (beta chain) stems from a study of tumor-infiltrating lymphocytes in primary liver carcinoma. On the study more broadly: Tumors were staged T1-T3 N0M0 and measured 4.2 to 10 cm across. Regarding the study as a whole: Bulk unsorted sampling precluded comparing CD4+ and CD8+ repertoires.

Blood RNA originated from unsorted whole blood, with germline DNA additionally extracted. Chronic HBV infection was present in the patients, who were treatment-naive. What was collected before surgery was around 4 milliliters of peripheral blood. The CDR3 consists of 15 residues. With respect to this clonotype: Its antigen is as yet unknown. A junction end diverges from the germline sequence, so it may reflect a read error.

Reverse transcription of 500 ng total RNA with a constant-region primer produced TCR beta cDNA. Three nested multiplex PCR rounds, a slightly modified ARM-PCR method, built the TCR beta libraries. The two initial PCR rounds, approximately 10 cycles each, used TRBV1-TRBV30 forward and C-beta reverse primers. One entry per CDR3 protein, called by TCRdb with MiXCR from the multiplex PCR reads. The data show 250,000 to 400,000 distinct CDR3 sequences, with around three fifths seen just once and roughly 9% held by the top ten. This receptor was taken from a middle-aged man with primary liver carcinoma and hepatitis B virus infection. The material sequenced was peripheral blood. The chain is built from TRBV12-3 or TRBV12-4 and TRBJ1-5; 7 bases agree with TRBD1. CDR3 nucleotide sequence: TGTGCCAGCAGGCCCGGGACAGCTAGCAATCACCCCCAGCATTTC. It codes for CASRPGTASNHPQHF.